Below, 28 T cell receptor beta chains from the same sample are listed, as sequenced in a study of tumor-infiltrating lymphocytes in localized non-small cell lung cancer. Sequenced by immunoSEQ multiplex PCR; TCRdb stores in-frame clones only, minus some. The profile shows some 1,600 clones, around 37% of them singletons. The specimen was uninvolved lung tissue not adjacent to the tumor. These receptors were collected from a human donor with non-small cell lung cancer.

This clone is classed as medium-sized. The chain employs TRBV25-1 and TRBJ1-4; 8 nucleotides agree with TRBD1. J lost 4 bases, V lost 4 bases, and 8 bases had no gene match. Germline V gives CDR1 MGHDK, CDR2 SYGVNS. The CDR3 has 16 amino acids. The chain's CDR3 is CASSAPRQGINEKLFF. CDR3 nucleotide sequence: TGTGCCAGCAGTGCGCCGAGACAGGGGATTAATGAAAAACTGTTTTTT.

The chain combines TRBV30 with TRBJ2-7; D perhaps matches TRBD1 (5 bases). The CDR3 covers 14 residues. Trimming took 0 bases from V and 3 from J, leaving 12 bases between them. The germline V gene encodes CDR1 GTSNPN and CDR2 SVGIG (reference sequence). This CDR3 reads CAWSVFGRDYEQYF. As DNA, the CDR3 is TGTGCCTGGAGTGTATTCGGCAGGGACTACGAGCAGTACTTC.

This chain joins TRBV6-5 and TRBJ2-7; 8 positions agree with TRBD1. CDR1 and CDR2 from the germline V gene are MNHEY and SVGAGI. The CDR3 has 14 residues. J was trimmed by 6 bases and V by 5 bases; bases with no gene match: 9. The DNA for the CDR3 is TGTGCCAGCAGTCTCATCGGGACAGGCTCCGAGCAGTACTTC. Translated: CASSLIGTGSEQYF.

This clone showed up just a few times. V is TRBV5-4 and J is TRBJ2-3; TRBD1 aligns across 8 bases. V shed 3 bases, J shed 5 bases, and the junction held 5 bases outside the gene matches. In germline, CDR1 is SGHNT, CDR2 YYREEE (reference sequence). This CDR3 spans 14 amino acids. The CDR3 sequence is CASSYGQGRDTQYF. The CDR3 DNA is TGTGCCAGCAGCTACGGACAGGGTCGAGATACGCAGTATTTT.

The rearrangement links TRBV6-1 to TRBJ1-5; no firm D call. V was shortened by 4 bases and J by 5 bases, with 12 bases between the two germline ends. Germline assignment: CDR1 MNHNS and CDR2 SASEGT. The CDR3 totals 14 residues. CDR3: CASSGETLYQPQHF. The CDR3 DNA follows: TGTGCCAGCAGTGGGGAGACACTTTATCAGCCCCAGCATTTT.

The rearrangement links TRBV11-3 to TRBJ2-1; possibly TRBD1 or TRBD2 for D (6 bases each). Trimming removed 1 base from V and 2 bases from J, with 12 bases in between. The CDR3 has 16 residues. Germline loops: CDR1 SGHNT, CDR2 YENEEA. CDR3 DNA sequence: TGTGCCAGCAGCTTAGCCAGGGGCGGGACCTACAATGAGCAGTTCTTC. Residues: CASSLARGGTYNEQFF.

Relative to its sample, this clone is large. V is TRBV6-5 and J is TRBJ2-3; TRBD1 matches at 7 bases. Trimming cost V 6 bases and J 6 bases; bases outside gene matches: 12. Germline V gene data show CDR1 as MNHEY and CDR2 as SVGAGI. The CDR3 has 15 residues. CDR3: CASSLQGQSVDTQYF. In DNA, the CDR3 is TGTGCCAGCAGCCTACAGGGACAGTCTGTCGATACGCAGTATTTT.

The chain combines TRBV9 with TRBJ2-1, with D uncertain. CDR1 SGDLS and CDR2 YYNGEE come from the germline V gene. CDR3 length equals 15 residues. With 0 bases removed from V and 1 base from J, the gap between germline ends came to 8 bases. The CDR3 DNA reads as TGTGCCAGCAGCGTAGTGGGCACTTCCTACAATGAGCAGTTCTTC. It is translated as CASSVVGTSYNEQFF.

The genes are TRBV9 and TRBJ2-7; TRBD2 aligns across 9 bases. Looked up from germline, CDR1 is SGDLS and CDR2 is YYNGEE. This CDR3 is built from 16 residues. Trimming took 0 bases from V and 2 from J; bases not matched to a gene: 6. This chain's CDR3 is CASSVGGGTSTYEQYF. The CDR3, as DNA: TGTGCCAGCAGCGTAGGAGGCGGGACTAGCACCTACGAGCAGTACTTC.

The J gene is TRBJ1-4, the V gene TRBV6-1, with 11 bases aligning to TRBD1. CDR1 is MNHNS, CDR2 SASEGT, per germline. The V gene end was trimmed by 6 bases and the J gene end by 8 bases; junction bases not matched to a gene: 5. The CDR3 is 14 amino acids. For the CDR3, the DNA is TGTGCCAGCAGGCCGCGGACAGGGGGCGAAAAACTGTTTTTT. Translation gives CASRPRTGGEKLFF.

This clone turned up a few times. The chain combines TRBV9 with TRBJ1-6; no clear D gene. V dropped 3 bases and J dropped 10 bases, with 11 bases sitting between them. From germline, CDR1 is SGDLS and CDR2 YYNGEE. The CDR3 spans 13 residues. The CDR3 nucleotides read TGTGCCAGCAGCGGTCGGGTCCTCTCACCCCTCCACTTT. Amino acids: CASSGRVLSPLHF.

The rearrangement uses TRBV2 and TRBJ2-6; D is possibly TRBD1 (5 bases). The CDR3 is 16 residues long. CDR1 is SNHLY and CDR2 is FYNNEI in the germline V gene. V shed 6 bases and J shed 0 bases, with 12 bases lying between them. The CDR3 reads CASSATGYSGANVLTF. In DNA, the CDR3 is TGTGCCAGCAGCGCTACAGGTTACTCTGGGGCCAACGTCCTGACTTTC.

V usage is TRBV7-9 and J usage is TRBJ2-5, with TRBD2 matching 8 bases. CDR1 is SEHNR and CDR2 is FQNEAQ in the germline V gene (reference sequence). J lost 5 bases, V lost 1 base, and 9 bases had no gene match. The CDR3 consists of 16 residues. In DNA, the CDR3 is TGTGCCAGCAGCTTAGGATCCAGCGGGAGTTCTGAGACCCAGTACTTC. It yields the protein CASSLGSSGSSETQYF.

This clone was seen only a few times. The rearrangement uses TRBV4-1 and TRBJ1-1, with D perhaps TRBD1 (6 bases). With 6 bases removed from V and 10 bases from J, the gap between germline ends came to 18 bases. Germline CDR1 is MGHRA and CDR2 is YSYEKL. The CDR3 loop spans 13 amino acids. The CDR3 sequence: CASSNRVGIGAFF. CDR3 nucleotide sequence: TGCGCCAGCAGTAACAGGGTCGGTATTGGAGCTTTCTTT.

The rearrangement links TRBV6-5 to TRBJ1-1, with TRBD1 matching 9 bases. Unmatched junction bases numbered 5, after V lost 5 bases and J lost 7 bases. CDR1 MNHEY and CDR2 SVGAGI come from the germline V gene. This CDR3 is built from 13 residues. This CDR3 is CASSRGQGNEAFF. The CDR3 DNA follows: TGTGCCAGCAGTCGCGGACAGGGGAATGAAGCTTTCTTT.

This clone was seen a handful of times. The chain uses TRBV6-5 and TRBJ2-7, with D tentatively TRBD1 or TRBD2 (5 bases each). V was cut by 5 bases and J by 2 bases, with 16 bases left in between. Germline values: CDR1 MNHEY, CDR2 SVGAGI. The CDR3 loop spans 15 amino acids. CDR3 region: CASSTTGTWAYEQYF. As DNA, the CDR3 is TGTGCCAGCAGTACCACCGGGACGTGGGCCTACGAGCAGTACTTC.

This sequence joins TRBV21-1 and TRBJ2-7; the D call TRBD1 from the table was never checked on the DNA. TRBV21-1 is marked as a pseudogene. The CDR3 extends over 15 amino acids. CDR3 coding DNA: TGTGCCAGCAGCCCCCAAGGACAGGGGGACAACGAGCAGTACTTC. This gives the protein CASSPQGQGDNEQYF.

The chain has TRBV5-1 and TRBJ2-1; unclear D gene. The CDR3 loop spans 14 amino acids. The V gene's germline CDR1 is SGHRS and CDR2 YFSETQ. V lost 0 bases and J lost 7, with 11 bases in between. The CDR3 loop reads CASSLEAPRNEQFF. The CDR3 DNA follows: TGCGCCAGCAGCTTGGAGGCCCCTCGAAATGAGCAGTTCTTC.

By proportion, this clone is large. The chain joins TRBV6-1 to TRBJ2-7; 11 nucleotides agree with TRBD1. The ends lost 4 bases at V and 7 bases at J; junction bases unmatched: 18. Per germline, CDR1 MNHNS and CDR2 SASEGT. This CDR3 has 18 residues. The CDR3 sequence is CASSGRTGGGLQGWEQYF. The CDR3 nucleotides are TGTGCCAGCAGTGGGCGGACAGGGGGCGGCCTTCAGGGGTGGGAGCAGTACTTC.

The rearrangement links TRBV7-8 to TRBJ1-1; no definite D call. The V gene lost 2 bases and the J gene lost 8 bases, with 12 bases spanning the gap. Germline values: CDR1 SGHVS, CDR2 FQNEAQ. This CDR3 region has 13 residues. As DNA, the CDR3 is TGTGCCAGCAGCTTACGTTTGAGGGAGGAAGCTTTCTTT. This codes for CASSLRLREEAFF.

The rearrangement links TRBV9 to TRBJ2-5; perhaps TRBD2 as D (6 bases). The ends were cut back, 1 base at V and 4 bases at J, with 11 bases in the middle. The CDR3 loop spans 14 amino acids. Germline CDR1 SGDLS, CDR2 YYNGEE. CDR3 residues: CASSVLHGRETQYF. CDR3 nucleotide sequence: TGTGCCAGCAGCGTATTGCACGGGAGAGAGACCCAGTACTTC.

This chain links TRBV5-1 with TRBJ1-1, with D hard to call. V lost 1 base and J 1 base, leaving 5 bases between the germline ends. From germline, CDR1 is SGHRS and CDR2 YFSETQ. There are 13 residues in the CDR3. The CDR3 region has the DNA TGCGCCAGCAGCTTGTCCCCGAACACTGAAGCTTTCTTT. It encodes CASSLSPNTEAFF.

The rearrangement joins TRBV2 to TRBJ1-1; D is unclear. V lost 8 bases to trimming and J lost 7 bases, with 11 bases between them. Germline values: CDR1 SNHLY, CDR2 FYNNEI. The CDR3 has 11 residues. DNA of the CDR3: TGTGCCAGCTATACCGGGAGTGAAGCTTTCTTT. Its protein is CASYTGSEAFF.

This clone appeared a few times. This sequence joins TRBV19 and TRBJ1-4, with a weak D call TRBD1 (6 bases). This CDR3 has 19 amino acids. Germline V gene sequence: CDR1 LNHDA, CDR2 SQIVND (reference sequence). V lost 6 bases, J lost 0 bases, and 23 bases lay in between. The CDR3, as DNA: TGTGCCAGTAGGGACCTCCTAGGCAGGGGATCTGCAACTAATGAAAAACTGTTTTTT. Translated, it gives CASRDLLGRGSATNEKLFF.

This clone has a handful of counts. The genes are TRBV25-1 and TRBJ1-4, with no clear D. CDR1 is MGHDK and CDR2 is SYGVNS in the germline V gene. The CDR3 has 16 residues. V was shortened by 6 bases and J by 2 bases, with 16 bases between the two germline ends. The CDR3 DNA reads TGTGCCAGCAGAGAAGAAGCCTCGGGGACTAATGAAAAACTGTTTTTT. It encodes CASREEASGTNEKLFF.

By share, this clone ranks as medium-sized. The chain is built from TRBV25-1 and TRBJ1-1; 7 bases are shared with TRBD1. Germline V gene lookup returns CDR1 MGHDK and CDR2 SYGVNS. Trimming cost V 3 bases and J 4 bases; bases outside gene matches: 2. The CDR3 has 13 residues. The DNA of the CDR3 is TGTGCCAGCAGTGACGACAGGGCCACTGAAGCTTTCTTT. Protein sequence: CASSDDRATEAFF.

By share of the sample, this clone is large. The chain has TRBV6-6 and TRBJ1-1; TRBD1 aligns across 7 bases. The V and J ends lost 5 bases and 3 bases, in that order; junction bases with no gene match: 6. The CDR3 is 14 residues long. From germline, CDR1 is MNHNY and CDR2 SVGAGI (reference sequence). CDR3 coding DNA: TGTGCCAGCAGTCGTCGGCAGGGGGACACTGAAGCTTTCTTT. Translated: CASSRRQGDTEAFF.

This clone was observed a handful of times. This sequence joins TRBV6-1 and TRBJ2-7; D is unclear. CDR1 and CDR2 (germline): MNHNS, SASEGT. The CDR3 is 15 amino acids. The ends were cut back, 6 bases at V and 2 bases at J, with 17 bases in the middle. This CDR3 reads CASSLESHRAYEQYF. The DNA of the CDR3 is TGTGCCAGCAGCCTCGAATCACATCGGGCCTACGAGCAGTACTTC.